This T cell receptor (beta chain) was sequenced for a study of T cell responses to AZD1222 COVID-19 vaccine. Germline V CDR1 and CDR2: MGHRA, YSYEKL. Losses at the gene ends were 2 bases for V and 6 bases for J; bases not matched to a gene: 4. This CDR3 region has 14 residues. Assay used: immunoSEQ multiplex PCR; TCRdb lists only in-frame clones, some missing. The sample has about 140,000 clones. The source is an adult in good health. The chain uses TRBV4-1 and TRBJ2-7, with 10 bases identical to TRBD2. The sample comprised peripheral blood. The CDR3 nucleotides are TGCGCCAGCAGCCAACTAGCGGGGGAGCGCGAGCAGTACTTC. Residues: CASSQLAGEREQYF.